This TCR beta chain was identified in a study of cytomegalovirus exposure and HLA in healthy donors. Broader study findings: With later analysis, a missense DCLRE1C variant became linked to TCR beta V- and J-gene trimming.

This clone was recorded only once. Its antigen remains unknown. This PCR relied on a set of 60 Vbeta primers and 13 Jbeta primers. Repertoires were generated with immunoSEQ multiplex PCR, while TCRdb's copy carries only in-frame clones and drops some. The sample yields about 81,000 clones, approximately 90% seen once. The source is a man aged 18 to 29 in good health and CMV-seronegative. The specimen was PBMCs.

The CDR3, as DNA: TGTGCCAGCAGCCAGACAGGGGGGCATGAGCAGTTCTTC. This encodes CASSQTGGHEQFF. The chain recombines TRBV4-2 with TRBJ2-1; TRBD1 aligns across 9 bases. With 3 bases clipped from V and 8 bases from J, the junction kept 2 bases outside the gene matches. The CDR3 is made up of 13 amino acids. Germline assignment: CDR1 LGHNA and CDR2 YNFKEQ.